This record concerns one TCR beta chain sequence. What it recognizes is unknown. Memory CD4+ cells were the fraction left after CD45RA+ naive selection. This sample was included in a study of shared clonotypes between healthy human individuals. In the study overall: Aged between 18 and 49, the donors were a couple of women and three men.

Study findings and constraints: Incomplete sequencing of sorted subsets was indicated by rarefaction despite large depth.

This CDR3 region has 14 residues. The V segment lost 5 bases and the J segment 7 bases; nucleotides outside the gene matches: 6. Germline-derived CDR1 and CDR2 are LNHDA and SQIVND (reference sequence). The protocol was immunoSEQ multiplex PCR, while the TCRdb copy is restricted to in-frame clones and leaves out a portion. This table has approximately 2.3 million clones, just over 90% appearing once. The clonotype was recovered from a man in his late teens or twenties in good health. Some clones in this sample may be carry-over from other donors' samples. The rearrangement uses TRBV19 and TRBJ2-1, with 9 bases that match TRBD1. Sequences were obtained from naive CD4+ T cells from PBMCs. The subset is: CD45RA+ positively selected. The CDR3 DNA sequence: TGTGCCAGTAGTCCGGGGACAGGGTGGAATGAGCAGTTCTTC. Protein: CASSPGTGWNEQFF.